This T cell receptor beta chain was retrieved from a study of T cells in Graves' hyperthyroidism and ophthalmopathy. This clonotype was observed at least ten times. Its antigen is still unknown. Study-wide results and caveats: Ophthalmopathy cases were set apart from stable hyperthyroidism by a 13 V-J model.

RNA transcripts gave rise to amplified TCR beta CDR3 regions. The TCR CDR3 first-round RT-PCR relied on the HTBI primer set. MiXCR, run by TCRdb on the multiplex PCR reads, gives a single entry per CDR3 protein. The sample gives more than 500,000 distinct CDR3 sequences, around 46% of which show up once; around 17% is in the top ten. Orbital computed tomography and thyroid ultrasound, together with serum TRAb and thyroxine and clinical symptoms, were used for diagnoses. The length of the CDR3 is 13 residues. CDR1 and CDR2 from the germline V gene are SNHLY and FYNNEI. Unmatched junction bases numbered 4, after V lost 5 bases and J lost 3 bases.

The receptor's source is an adult woman with Graves' disease, either hyperthyroidism or ophthalmopathy (not recorded which). This chain links TRBV2 with TRBJ2-7, with 7 bases identical to TRBD2. Material: peripheral blood or thyroid tissue (not recorded which). CDR3 sequence: CASSRDYDYEQYF. CDR3 DNA: TGTGCCAGCAGTAGGGACTATGACTACGAGCAGTACTTC. Full variable domain (rest looked up from reference TRBV2 and TRBJ2-7): EPEVTQTPSHQVTQMGQEVILRCVPISNHLYFYWYRQILGQKVEFLVSFYNNEISEKSEIFDDQFSVERPDGSNFTLKIRSTKLEDSAMYFCASSRDYDYEQYFGPGTRLTVT.